What follows are 14 T cell receptor beta chains derived from one specimen sequenced in a study of T cell responses to AZD1222 COVID-19 vaccine. The assay was immunoSEQ multiplex PCR, and TCRdb's table has in-frame clones only and misses some. The sample has more than 100,000 clones, about 82% seen once. Sequenced here: peripheral blood, sampled 28 days after the second dose of the MenACWY control vaccine. All receptors derive from an adult who received the MenACWY meningococcal vaccine as a control.

CDR3: CASSLGTPLYEQYF. CDR3 DNA: TGTGCCAGCAGTTTAGGGACCCCCCTCTACGAGCAGTACTTC. The chain joins TRBV27 to TRBJ2-7; D could derive from TRBD1 or TRBD2 (5 bases each). The CDR3 is 14 residues long. The V and J ends lost 2 bases and 3 bases respectively, with 11 bases between them. Germline V gene data show CDR1 as MNHEY and CDR2 as SMNVEV (reference sequence).

J is TRBJ1-1 and V is TRBV10-1; unclear D gene. The CDR3 is 13 amino acids. CDR1 WNHNN and CDR2 SYGVQD come from the germline V gene (reference sequence). The V end lost 2 bases, the J end lost 7 bases, and 11 bases lay between the germline ends. CDR3 DNA sequence: TGCGCCAGCAGTGAGACGCCGGGTCTTGAAGCTTTCTTT. It specifies CASSETPGLEAFF.

The V call is TRBV2, the J call TRBJ2-5, with D unclear. Germline V gene sequence: CDR1 SNHLY, CDR2 FYNNEI. The CDR3 consists of 14 residues. V lost 2 bases and J 5 bases, leaving 12 bases between the germline ends. The CDR3 sequence: CASSETVVGETQYF. The CDR3 nucleotides read TGTGCCAGCAGTGAAACCGTCGTTGGGGAGACCCAGTACTTC.

J is TRBJ1-5 and V is TRBV2; a possible D gene is TRBD1 (6 bases). V was clipped by 7 bases and J by 11 bases, with 21 bases between them. CDR1 is SNHLY and CDR2 is FYNNEI in the germline V gene. CDR3 length equals 14 residues. The CDR3 bases are TGTGCCAGCACCGTGGGGGGGGGCCGTGGGGCCCAGCATTTT. Amino acids: CASTVGGGRGAQHF. Based on the CDR3 plus reference TRBV2 and TRBJ1-5, the full variable domain is EPEVTQTPSHQVTQMGQEVILRCVPISNHLYFYWYRQILGQKVEFLVSFYNNEISEKSEIFDDQFSVERPDGSNFTLKIRSTKLEDSAMYFCASTVGGGRGAQHFGDGTRLSIL.

The V call is TRBV24-1, the J call TRBJ2-3; D possibly corresponds to TRBD2 (6 bases). Germline V lookup: CDR1 KGHDR, CDR2 SFDVKD. The CDR3 length is 15 residues. V lost 4 bases and J lost 4, with 14 bases in between. CDR3 in DNA: TGTGCCACCAGTGAAACGGGAGCGTTCGCAGATACGCAGTATTTT. It yields the protein CATSETGAFADTQYF.

The CDR3 protein is CASSSGHLNTEAFF. The CDR3 coding sequence is TGTGCCAGTAGTTCGGGACACTTGAACACTGAAGCTTTCTTT. The V and J genes are TRBV19 and TRBJ1-1; D is perhaps TRBD1 (6 bases). CDR1 and CDR2 from the germline V gene are LNHDA and SQIVND (reference sequence). Trimming removed 5 bases at V and 0 bases at J, with 10 bases between. This CDR3 region has 14 residues.

This chain links TRBV7-3 with TRBJ1-1; 7 nucleotides match TRBD1. The CDR3 extends over 14 amino acids. V shed 7 bases, J shed 1 base, and the junction held 6 bases outside the gene matches. The germline V gene encodes CDR1 SGHTA and CDR2 FQGTGA. CDR3 amino acids: CASKQGVSNTEAFF. DNA for the CDR3: TGTGCCAGCAAGCAGGGGGTCTCGAACACTGAAGCTTTCTTT.

The sample holds one count of this clone. The rearrangement joins TRBV6-5 to TRBJ2-2; D not certain. This CDR3 is 16 amino acids long. Germline V gene lookup returns CDR1 MNHEY and CDR2 SVGAGI. V dropped 0 bases and J dropped 0 bases, with 8 bases sitting between them. The CDR3: CASSYSAESNTGELFF. In DNA, the CDR3 is TGTGCCAGCAGTTACTCGGCGGAGTCGAACACCGGGGAGCTGTTTTTT.

V gene TRBV25-1 combines with J gene TRBJ2-7; the match to TRBD1 covers 10 bases. This CDR3 has 14 amino acids. V lost 4 bases and J lost 3; bases outside the gene matches: 3. CDR1 and CDR2 from the germline V gene are MGHDK and SYGVNS. The CDR3 spells CASSGRDRGYEQYF. The CDR3 DNA is TGTGCCAGCAGTGGCCGGGACAGGGGCTACGAGCAGTACTTC.

This clone has only one observation. The V gene is TRBV28, the J gene TRBJ1-2, with 7 bases matching TRBD1. With V trimmed by 1 base and J by 7 bases, 6 bases remained unmatched. The CDR3 totals 14 residues. The germline V gene encodes CDR1 MDHEN and CDR2 SYDVKM. This CDR3 is CASSLYGQAVGYTF. As DNA, the CDR3 is TGTGCCAGCAGTTTATACGGACAGGCGGTTGGCTACACCTTC.

The genes are TRBV9 and TRBJ2-7; the D gene is possibly TRBD2 (7 bases). The germline gives CDR1 SGDLS, CDR2 YYNGEE. Trimming took 4 bases from V and 0 from J, leaving 23 bases between them. The CDR3 extends over 18 amino acids. CDR3 loop: CASSHLIPWGGSSYEQYV. The CDR3 coding sequence is TGTGCCAGCAGCCATCTTATACCGTGGGGGGGCAGCTCCTACGAGCAGTACGTC.

There are a few counts of this clone. This chain uses TRBV27 with TRBJ1-1, with D perhaps matching TRBD1 (6 bases). The CDR3 covers 15 residues. Trimming pared 5 bases from V and 0 bases from J, leaving 13 bases between. CDR1 is MNHEY, CDR2 SMNVEV, per germline (reference sequence). CDR3 DNA sequence: TGTGCCAGCAGTAACACAGGGAATTTGAACACTGAAGCTTTCTTT. Its protein product is CASSNTGNLNTEAFF.

This clone was observed a few times. The gene calls are TRBV28 and TRBJ2-7, with D perhaps TRBD1 (5 bases). Germline V gives CDR1 MDHEN, CDR2 SYDVKM. The CDR3 runs to 12 residues. The germline V and J ends were trimmed by 7 bases and 1 base, with 8 bases remaining between them. The CDR3 here is CASMGPSYEQYV. CDR3 coding DNA: TGTGCCAGCATGGGGCCGTCCTACGAGCAGTACGTC.

The chain carries TRBV29-1 and TRBJ1-2, with 9 positions matching TRBD1. The CDR3 is 15 amino acids. The junction had 11 bases not matched to a gene; V was cut back by 5 bases and J by 4 bases. Germline V lookup: CDR1 SQVTM, CDR2 ANQGSEA. CDR3 protein: CSVTGTGQEGYGYTF. CDR3 sequence (DNA): TGCAGCGTTACCGGGACAGGGCAAGAGGGCTATGGCTACACCTTC.